There are a few counts of the clone carrying this T cell receptor (beta chain). This entry is derived from a study of identical twins. V gave up 5 bases and J gave up 5 bases; unmatched junction bases: 4. CDR1 is MNHEY and CDR2 is SVGEGT in the germline V gene. This CDR3 has 13 residues. TCRdb reprocessed the 5' RACE reads via MiXCR and lists one record per CDR3 protein. The sample records 1.5 million to 2 million distinct CDR3 sequences, 25% to 35% being singletons. Sequencing was performed on cord blood. The sequence came from a newborn girl in good health. The chain carries TRBV6-2 or TRBV6-3 and TRBJ1-1; 8 bases fit TRBD1. For the CDR3, the DNA is TGTGCCAGCAGTCGACAGGGGAGGACTGAAGCTTTCTTT. As protein: CASSRQGRTEAFF.